This TCR beta chain was observed in a study of metastatic and nonmetastatic thyroid tumors. Study summary: Both malignant and benign thyroid patients supplied peripheral blood and tumor or nodule tissue samples, across which the repertoires of these patients were then compared.

All patients were treatment-naive before thyroid surgery. This clone was detected only a few times. Source study methods: Variation in CDR3 across clinicopathological groups served as the basis for constructing a distant-metastasis classifier in papillary thyroid cancer. TCRdb re-called clones via MiXCR from the PCR reads. For this entry, the V and J calls and clone size follow TCRdb and not the study's own pipeline. The table lists about 32,000 clones, about 20% of them singletons. Germline V CDR1 and CDR2: MNHEY, SVGAGI. Trimming shortened V by 0 bases and J by 2 bases, and 8 bases separated the two germline ends. The CDR3 consists of 15 residues.

The chain combines TRBV6-5 with TRBJ2-1; TRBD1 might be the D (5 bases). The sequence was collected from a female donor with papillary thyroid cancer or a benign thyroid nodule (not recorded which). Some clones in this sample may be carry-over from other donors' samples. Material for sequencing was blood. CDR3: CASSYSGAPYNEQFF. Written as DNA, the CDR3 is TGTGCCAGCAGTTACTCTGGGGCCCCCTACAATGAGCAGTTCTTC.